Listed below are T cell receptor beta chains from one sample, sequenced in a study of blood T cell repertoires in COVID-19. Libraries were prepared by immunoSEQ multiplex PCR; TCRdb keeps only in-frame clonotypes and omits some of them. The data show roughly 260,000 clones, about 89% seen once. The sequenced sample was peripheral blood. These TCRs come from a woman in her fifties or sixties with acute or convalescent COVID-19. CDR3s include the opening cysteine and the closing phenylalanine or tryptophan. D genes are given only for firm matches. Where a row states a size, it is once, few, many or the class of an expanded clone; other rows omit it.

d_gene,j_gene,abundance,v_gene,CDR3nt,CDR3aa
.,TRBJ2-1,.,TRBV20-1,TGCAGCACCCGACAGACCAATGAGCAGTTCTTC,CSTRQTNEQFF
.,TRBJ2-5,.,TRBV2,TGTGCCAGCGGAACCGGGACACTTACTCAAGAGACCCAGTACTTC,CASGTGTLTQETQYF
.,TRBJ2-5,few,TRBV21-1,TGTGCCAGCAGCCCCCAGGGGGAGACCCAGTACTTC,CASSPQGETQYF
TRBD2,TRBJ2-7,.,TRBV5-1,TGCGCCAGCAGCTTGAACGCGGGAGGGCCTCAATACGAGCAGTACTTC,CASSLNAGGPQYEQYF
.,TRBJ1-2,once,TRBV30,TGTGCCTGGGCCATACAAACAGGGAACTATGGCTACACCTTC,CAWAIQTGNYGYTF
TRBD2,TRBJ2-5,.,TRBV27,TGTGCCAGCAGTCCCCGACTAGCGGGAGGGAAAGAGACCCAGTACTTC,CASSPRLAGGKETQYF
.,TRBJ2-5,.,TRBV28,TGTGCCAGCAGACAGAAAGAAGAGACCCAGTACTTC,CASRQKEETQYF
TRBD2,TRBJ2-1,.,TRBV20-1,TGCAGTGCTAGTCTCGGGACTAGCGGGAGGAATGAGCAGTTCTTC,CSASLGTSGRNEQFF
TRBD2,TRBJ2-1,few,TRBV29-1,TGCAGCGTTGTGACTAGCGGGAGACAAAATGAGCAGTTCTTC,CSVVTSGRQNEQFF
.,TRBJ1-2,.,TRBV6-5,TGTGCCAGTACGCCTAATGGCTACACCTTC,CASTPNGYTF
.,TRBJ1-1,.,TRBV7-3,TGTGCCAGCAGCTCCGCAGGGAACACTGAAGCTTTCTTT,CASSSAGNTEAFF
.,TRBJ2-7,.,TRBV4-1,TGCGCCAGCAGCCACCTTGGCCAGATCTCCTACGAGCAGTACTTC,CASSHLGQISYEQYF
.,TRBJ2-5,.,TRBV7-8,TGTGCCAGCAGTAGGAGAAGGGATACGGGAGCCCCGTTGGCCCAGTACTTC,CASSRRRDTGAPLAQYF
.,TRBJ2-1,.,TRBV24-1,TGTGCCACCAGTGATTTCAACAGACTAGGCCCCACGACTGAGCAGTTCTTC,CATSDFNRLGPTTEQFF
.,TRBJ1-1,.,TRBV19,TGTGCCAGTAGTATTGGACAGAACACTGAAGCTTTCTTT,CASSIGQNTEAFF
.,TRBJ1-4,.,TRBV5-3,TGTGCCAGACTACAGGGTTCTAATGAAAAACTGTTTTTT,CARLQGSNEKLFF
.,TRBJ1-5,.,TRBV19,TGTGCCAGTAGTACAGGGGCCCAGCCCCAGCATTTT,CASSTGAQPQHF
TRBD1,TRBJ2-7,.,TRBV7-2,TGTGCCAGCAGCTCGACAGGGGTGGGCGAGCAGTACTTC,CASSSTGVGEQYF
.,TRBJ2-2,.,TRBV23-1,TGCGCCAGCAGTCAGCCCCGAGCCGGGGAGCTGTTTTTT,CASSQPRAGELFF
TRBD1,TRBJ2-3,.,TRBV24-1,TGTGCCACCAGTGACCGCCCCGGGACAGGGGCGGGAGATACGCAGTATTTT,CATSDRPGTGAGDTQYF
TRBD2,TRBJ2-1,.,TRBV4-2,TGTGCCAGCAGCCAAGACGGGACTAGCGGGAGTGGTGAGCAGTTCTTC,CASSQDGTSGSGEQFF
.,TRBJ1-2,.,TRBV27,TGTGCCAGCAGTTTAACCCCGACAGTTCTTTATGGCTACACCTTC,CASSLTPTVLYGYTF
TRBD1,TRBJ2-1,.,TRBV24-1,TGTGCCACCAGTGATTCCGCCGGACAGGAATACAATGAGCAGTTCTTC,CATSDSAGQEYNEQFF
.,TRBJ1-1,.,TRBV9,TGTGCCAGCAGCGTAGGGGCGGGCATAGAAGCTTTCTTT,CASSVGAGIEAFF
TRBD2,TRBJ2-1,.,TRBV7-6,TGTGCCAGCAGCCCCCTGGGGGGAGCGGGAGGGGGGAATGAGCAGTTCTTC,CASSPLGGAGGGNEQFF
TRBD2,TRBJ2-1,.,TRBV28,TGTGCCAGCAGTTTTGTCGTACTAGCGGGAGAGGAGCAGTTCTTC,CASSFVVLAGEEQFF
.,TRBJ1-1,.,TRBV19,TGTGCCAGTAGTATGTCAGGGTTCGAAGCTTTCTTT,CASSMSGFEAFF
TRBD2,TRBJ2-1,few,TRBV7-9,TGTGCCAGCAGCCCCACTAGTAGCGGGATGTACAATGAGCAGTTCTTC,CASSPTSSGMYNEQFF
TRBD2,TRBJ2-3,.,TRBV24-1,TGTGCCACCGGCGAGCCAGGGCCCAGGACTAGCGGGTCCACAGATACGCAGTATTTT,CATGEPGPRTSGSTDTQYF
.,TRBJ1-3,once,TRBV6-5,TGTGCCAGCAGGGGGCAAGGAAACACCATATATTTT,CASRGQGNTIYF
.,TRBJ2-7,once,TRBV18,TGTGCCAGCTCACCACCGATACGTACAGCCTACGAGCAGTACTTC,CASSPPIRTAYEQYF
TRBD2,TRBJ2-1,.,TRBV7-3,TGTGCCAGCAGCTTACCCCCTCCGGGGGGGGCTAGCGGGAAAGCCTCCTACAATGAGCAGTTCTTC,CASSLPPPGGASGKASYNEQFF
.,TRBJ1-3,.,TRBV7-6,TGTGCCAGCAGCCCTTACGTGGGGGGGGCGTCTGGAAACACCATATATTTT,CASSPYVGGASGNTIYF
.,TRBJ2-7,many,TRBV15,TGTGCCACCAGCAATCCGGGAATCTCCTACGAGCAGTACTTC,CATSNPGISYEQYF
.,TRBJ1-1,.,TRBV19,TGTGCCAGTAGTGTGCGCCCCATGAACACTGAAGCTTTCTTT,CASSVRPMNTEAFF
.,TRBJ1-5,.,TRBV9,TGTGCCAGCAGCGTAGGGGTGATAGAGGATCAGCCCCAGCATTTT,CASSVGVIEDQPQHF
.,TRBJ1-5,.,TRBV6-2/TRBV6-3,TGTGCCAGCAGGCCTCAGCGGGCAGGGTATGGACAGCCCCAGCATTTT,CASRPQRAGYGQPQHF
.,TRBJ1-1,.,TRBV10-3,TGTGCCATACGGACAGCTAAGAACACTGAAGCTTTCTTT,CAIRTAKNTEAFF
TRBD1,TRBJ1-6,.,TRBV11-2,TGTGCCAGCAGCTTGGACAGGGTCGATTCACCCCTCCACTTT,CASSLDRVDSPLHF
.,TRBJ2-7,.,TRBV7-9,TGTGCCAGCAGCTTAGGCGTTAGCGGTGACGAGCAGTACTTC,CASSLGVSGDEQYF